This entry lists 16 T cell receptor beta chains sequenced from one sample in a study of lymphopenia after photon versus proton radiotherapy. This table comes from immunoSEQ multiplex PCR, and its TCRdb copy is limited to in-frame clones, with some not included. Among tens of thousands of clones listed, approximately 87% were seen once. The material sequenced was peripheral blood, taken from a patient treated with proton-based radiotherapy. These receptor sequences come from a woman aged 55-70 years with cholangiocarcinoma. Some clones in this sample may be carry-over from other donors' samples.

V usage is TRBV27 and J usage is TRBJ1-5; D is perhaps TRBD1 (6 bases). From germline, CDR1 is MNHEY and CDR2 SMNVEV (reference sequence). V was pared by 3 bases and J by 2 bases, with 8 bases between. This CDR3 contains 14 residues. CDR3 nucleotides: TGTGCCAGCAGTTTCAGGGGCGGCAATCAGCCCCAGCATTTT. This sequence encodes CASSFRGGNQPQHF.

This rearrangement joins TRBV7-2 to TRBJ2-7; perhaps D is TRBD1 or TRBD2 (5 bases each). CDR3 length: 16 amino acids. CDR1 and CDR2 (germline): SGHTA, FQGNSA. The ends were cut back, 5 bases at V and 9 bases at J, with 26 bases in the middle. DNA of the CDR3: TGTGCCAGCAGCCTAGGAGGTAGCCCCACATCTGGGGGGCAGTACTTC. Translation: CASSLGGSPTSGGQYF.

V gene TRBV9 combines with J gene TRBJ2-1, with D possibly being TRBD1 (6 bases). The CDR3 totals 15 residues. Between the trimmed V and J ends, which lost 0 bases and 4 bases, there was a span of 11 bases. Germline V gene lookup returns CDR1 SGDLS and CDR2 YYNGEE. This CDR3 is CASSVVGDTYNEQFF. The CDR3 bases are TGTGCCAGCAGCGTAGTTGGGGACACTTACAATGAGCAGTTCTTC.

This clone was observed a few times. V is TRBV14 and J is TRBJ1-6; D uncertain. The CDR3 is made up of 15 amino acids. CDR1 is SGHDN and CDR2 is FVKESK in the germline V gene. The V end was cut by 5 bases, the J end by 8 bases, with 16 bases between. CDR3 region: CASSSREFLYSPLHF. The CDR3 DNA reads as TGTGCCAGCAGCTCCCGGGAATTCCTCTATTCACCCCTCCACTTT.

This clone was recorded only once. V usage is TRBV6-1 and J usage is TRBJ1-6; D uncertain. This CDR3 is 13 amino acids long. V dropped 9 bases and J dropped 9 bases, with 15 bases sitting between them. Looked up from germline, CDR1 is MNHNS and CDR2 is SASEGT. Written as DNA, the CDR3 is TGTGCCAGTAGCGAGTCGCCGGGTTCACCCCTCCACTTT. It encodes CASSESPGSPLHF.

The rearrangement links TRBV4-3 to TRBJ2-5; tentative D call: TRBD2 (6 bases). This CDR3 has 13 residues. V shed 4 bases and J shed 3 bases, with 9 bases lying between them. Germline-derived CDR1 and CDR2 are LGHNA and YSLEER. CDR3: CASSPGLEETQYF. The CDR3 nucleotides read TGCGCCAGCAGCCCGGGACTTGAAGAGACCCAGTACTTC.

The rearrangement joins TRBV6-5 to TRBJ1-1; 7 bases align to TRBD1. Germline loops: CDR1 MNHEY, CDR2 SVGAGI. J lost 0 bases, V lost 6 bases, and 7 bases had no gene match. This CDR3 spans 15 amino acids. In DNA, the CDR3 is TGTGCCAGCAGCCGACCGGGACAGCTGAACACTGAAGCTTTCTTT. This gives the protein CASSRPGQLNTEAFF.

This chain joins TRBV18 and TRBJ1-2; 7 bases map to TRBD1. CDR1 is KGHSH and CDR2 is LQKENI in the germline V gene. This CDR3 comprises 16 residues. Trimming cost V 6 bases and J 3 bases; bases outside gene matches: 13. The CDR3 is CASSRRTQGVDYGYTF. The CDR3 DNA is TGTGCCAGCTCCCGGCGTACCCAGGGGGTCGACTATGGCTACACCTTC.

This rearrangement joins TRBV27 to TRBJ2-5; D possibly corresponds to TRBD1 (6 bases). The CDR3 runs to 14 residues. Trimming took off 6 bases at V and 5 bases at J, with 16 bases between the two ends. Germline assignment: CDR1 MNHEY and CDR2 SMNVEV (reference sequence). The CDR3 reads CASRHLGAEETQYF. The CDR3 DNA reads as TGTGCCAGCAGGCACTTGGGGGCGGAGGAGACCCAGTACTTC.

The V gene is TRBV7-9, the J gene TRBJ2-3; TRBD2 matches 12 bases. The CDR3 extends over 18 amino acids. CDR1 and CDR2 (germline): SEHNR, FQNEAQ (reference sequence). The ends lost 0 bases at V and 2 bases at J; junction bases unmatched: 6. CDR3 residues: CASSLASTSGGITDTQYF. The CDR3 nucleotides read TGTGCCAGCAGCTTAGCGTCGACTAGCGGGGGAATCACAGATACGCAGTATTTT.

This clone was observed a handful of times. The DNA for the CDR3 is TGTGCCAGCAGCCCTCGGACGGTGAACTATGGCTACACCTTC. The encoded protein is CASSPRTVNYGYTF. The chain recombines TRBV5-6 with TRBJ1-2; D gene uncertain. Germline CDR1 SGHDT, CDR2 YYEEEE. The ends were cut back, 4 bases at V and 2 bases at J, with 12 bases in the middle. The CDR3 has 14 amino acids.

The rearrangement uses TRBV5-1 and TRBJ2-3; D assignment may be TRBD1 or TRBD2 (5 bases each). V dropped 3 bases and J dropped 3 bases, with 11 bases sitting between them. The CDR3 spans 14 residues. Germline values: CDR1 SGHRS, CDR2 YFSETQ. Written as DNA, the CDR3 is TGCGCCAGCAGCTCGTGGGACGGAACAGATACGCAGTATTTT. Its translation is CASSSWDGTDTQYF.

The CDR3, as DNA: TGTGCCAGCAGGACAGGGCCCTACTCCTACAATGAGCAGTTCTTC. Translation: CASRTGPYSYNEQFF. V is TRBV2 and J is TRBJ2-1, with TRBD1 matching over 7 bases. Germline V lookup: CDR1 SNHLY, CDR2 FYNNEI. There are 15 residues in the CDR3. Losses at the gene ends were 6 bases for V and 0 bases for J; bases not matched to a gene: 5.

The chain couples TRBV2 to TRBJ1-5; tentatively, D is TRBD1 (6 bases). With 4 bases removed from V and 6 bases from J, the gap between germline ends came to 13 bases. Germline V gives CDR1 SNHLY, CDR2 FYNNEI. CDR3 length equals 14 residues. DNA of the CDR3: TGTGCCAGCAGTGTGGAGGGGGGCCCTCAGCCCCAGCATTTT. Protein product: CASSVEGGPQPQHF.

This clone occurred a few times. The chain links TRBV7-2 to TRBJ1-4, with D possibly matching TRBD1 (6 bases). Germline V lookup: CDR1 SGHTA, CDR2 FQGNSA. This CDR3 has 15 amino acids. V lost 4 bases and J lost 3, with 12 bases in between. Written as DNA, the CDR3 is TGTGCCAGCAGCTCTGGCGGACAGTCTAATGAAAAACTGTTTTTT. Translation gives CASSSGGQSNEKLFF.

V and J are TRBV7-9 and TRBJ2-7, with 8 bases aligning to TRBD1. Trimming cost V 5 bases and J 1 base; bases outside gene matches: 7. CDR3 length: 15 residues. Germline V gives CDR1 SEHNR, CDR2 FQNEAQ (reference sequence). The CDR3 DNA sequence: TGTGCCAGCAGCCACGACAGGGGCCAGTCCTACGAGCAGTACTTC. Translation gives CASSHDRGQSYEQYF.